The present T cell receptor beta chain was sequenced within a study of shared clonotypes between healthy human individuals. Whole-study findings and limits: The study generally estimated greater richness for naive than memory subsets.

Method: immunoSEQ multiplex PCR; TCRdb's copy keeps in-frame clones and lacks some. The sample contains 2 million to 2.5 million clones, less than 95% of which appear only once. On this clone itself: Its antigen is undetermined.

There are 11 residues in the CDR3. Between the trimmed V and J ends, which lost 6 bases and 4 bases, there was a span of 5 bases. CDR1 and CDR2 from the germline V gene are MNHNS and SASEGT. The genes are TRBV6-1 and TRBJ2-3; D unresolved. Material: naive CD4+ T cells from PBMCs. Subset specified: CD45RA+ positively selected. This clonotype was sampled from a man in his late teens or twenties in good health. Some clones in this sample may be carry-over from other donors' samples. The CDR3 DNA is TGTGCCAGCAGGCAGGCAGATACGCAGTATTTT. The encoded protein is CASRQADTQYF.